Presented here are 27 T cell receptor beta chains from one specimen sequenced in a study of OX40 agonist ivuxolimab in advanced cancers. Some clones are missing from TCRdb's copy, which holds only in-frame ones; the method was immunoSEQ multiplex PCR. In the table there are about 41,000 clones, 80% to 90% of which are singletons. The sample consisted of CD4+ or CD8+ T cells sorted from blood, taken in a trial of the OX40 agonist ivuxolimab. The receptors come from an adult with an advanced solid tumor such as melanoma, head and neck, liver or kidney cancer.

A few counts support this clone. The gene calls are TRBV4-3 and TRBJ1-4; D is possibly TRBD1 (6 bases). This CDR3 has 14 amino acids. Trimming left V 6 bases short and J 5 bases short, with 13 bases between. CDR1 is LGHNA and CDR2 is YSLEER in the germline V gene. CDR3 sequence (DNA): TGCGCCAGCAGTCCAGGTCAGGGGAATGAAAAACTGTTTTTT. Protein: CASSPGQGNEKLFF.

The V gene is TRBV4-2, the J gene TRBJ2-7, with 10 bases lining up with TRBD2. The V and J ends lost 5 bases and 6 bases, in that order; junction bases with no gene match: 13. The CDR3 is 16 amino acids. Looked up from germline, CDR1 is LGHNA and CDR2 is YNFKEQ. CDR3 protein: CASSLGSTSGRPEQYF. DNA for the CDR3: TGTGCCAGCAGCTTGGGTTCGACTAGCGGGCGTCCCGAGCAGTACTTC.

The table lists this clone with a count of one. V gene TRBV2 combines with J gene TRBJ2-2; no clear D gene. With 6 bases removed from V and 0 bases from J, the gap between germline ends came to 8 bases. The CDR3 runs to 14 residues. Germline V gene lookup returns CDR1 SNHLY and CDR2 FYNNEI. Here the CDR3 reads CASRASTNTGELFF. CDR3 nucleotide sequence: TGTGCCAGCAGAGCTTCCACGAACACCGGGGAGCTGTTTTTT.

The CDR3 loop is CASSFSGGGENTGELFF. CDR3 DNA: TGTGCCAGCAGCTTCAGTGGTGGAGGCGAGAACACCGGGGAGCTGTTTTTT. The chain is built from TRBV11-2 and TRBJ2-2, with a tentative D call TRBD2 (5 bases). V was clipped by 3 bases and J by 1 base, with 15 bases between them. Germline CDR1 is SGHAT and CDR2 is FQNNGV. This CDR3 is built from 17 residues. Complete variable domain (other parts from reference TRBV11-2 and TRBJ2-2): EAGVAQSPRYKIIEKRQSVAFWCNPISGHATLYWYQQILGQGPKLLIQFQNNGVVDDSQLPKDRFSAERLKGVDSTLKIQPAKLEDSAVYLCASSFSGGGENTGELFFGEGSRLTVL.

This chain links TRBV18 with TRBJ2-3; D uncertain. This CDR3 has 14 amino acids. CDR1 is KGHSH, CDR2 LQKENI, per germline. V was clipped by 5 bases and J by 4 bases, with 13 bases between them. This CDR3 is CASSKAPAPDTQYF. The CDR3 region has the DNA TGTGCCAGCTCAAAGGCTCCTGCCCCAGATACGCAGTATTTT.

This clone was observed a handful of times. The chain couples TRBV19 to TRBJ2-7; D gene uncertain. The V end lost 1 base, the J end lost 1 base, and 11 bases lay between the germline ends. Germline V gene sequence: CDR1 LNHDA, CDR2 SQIVND (reference sequence). The CDR3 sequence is 15 residues long. The CDR3 spells CASSIGHTVSYEQYF. The CDR3 region has the DNA TGTGCCAGTAGTATAGGTCATACAGTTTCCTACGAGCAGTACTTC.

V and J are TRBV19 and TRBJ1-2; D is perhaps TRBD1 (6 bases). Germline-derived CDR1 and CDR2 are LNHDA and SQIVND (reference sequence). The CDR3 extends over 14 amino acids. V was clipped by 7 bases and J by 4 bases, with 16 bases between them. The CDR3 is CASTPATGIYGYTF. DNA for the CDR3: TGTGCCAGTACCCCGGCCACAGGGATCTATGGCTACACCTTC.

The chain recombines TRBV5-4 with TRBJ1-2; 7 bases fit TRBD1. Germline CDR1 is SGHNT and CDR2 is YYREEE (reference sequence). Trimming took 0 bases from V and 0 from J; bases not matched to a gene: 5. CDR3 length: 16 residues. DNA of the CDR3: TGTGCCAGCAGCTTGGGCGGGACAGCAGCTAACTATGGCTACACCTTC. Its protein is CASSLGGTAANYGYTF. The whole variable domain, filled in from reference TRBV5-4 and TRBJ1-2, reads ETGVTQSPTHLIKTRGQQVTLRCSSQSGHNTVSWYQQALGQGPQFIFQYYREEENGRGNFPPRFSGLQFPNYSSELNVNALELDDSALYLCASSLGGTAANYGYTFGSGTRLTVV.

The chain couples TRBV6-6 to TRBJ1-2; possibly TRBD1 for D (5 bases). V lost 5 bases and J 6 bases, leaving 16 bases between the germline ends. CDR1 MNHNY and CDR2 SVGAGI come from the germline V gene (reference sequence). The length of the CDR3 is 14 residues. CDR3 loop: CASSSQGQSHGYTF. The DNA for the CDR3 is TGTGCCAGCAGTAGTCAGGGTCAGAGTCATGGCTACACCTTC.

The chain recombines TRBV19 with TRBJ1-6, with TRBD1 matching 8 bases. This CDR3 has 16 amino acids. Germline CDR1 reads LNHDA; CDR2 reads SQIVND (reference sequence). Trimming cost V 1 base and J 9 bases; bases outside gene matches: 8. CDR3 amino acids: CASSIATGAPSSPLHF. In DNA, the CDR3 is TGTGCCAGTAGTATAGCGACAGGGGCTCCAAGTTCACCCCTCCACTTT.

The chain recombines TRBV10-3 with TRBJ2-1; 9 nucleotides line up with TRBD2. Germline loops: CDR1 ENHRY, CDR2 SYGVKD. CDR3 length: 14 amino acids. The junction had 7 bases not matched to a gene; V was cut back by 7 bases and J by 6 bases. The CDR3 coding sequence is TGTGCCATCATGAGGGCGGGAGGGCCCAATGAGCAGTTCTTC. It is translated as CAIMRAGGPNEQFF.

J is TRBJ2-5 and V is TRBV10-3, with D possibly TRBD2 on 5 matching bases. The CDR3 runs to 13 residues. V gave up 5 bases and J gave up 1 base, with 8 bases separating them. CDR1 and CDR2 from the germline V gene are ENHRY and SYGVKD. The CDR3 DNA reads TGTGCCATCAGTCTCGGGATCCAAGAGACCCAGTACTTC. Translating it yields CAISLGIQETQYF.

The chain recombines TRBV19 with TRBJ2-6, with D tentatively TRBD1 (5 bases). From germline, CDR1 is LNHDA and CDR2 SQIVND (reference sequence). The CDR3 contains 15 residues. Deletions cut 8 bases from V and 0 bases from J, with 11 bases between. CDR3 residues: CASDNRNSGANVLTF. CDR3 DNA sequence: TGTGCCAGTGACAACAGGAACTCTGGGGCCAACGTCCTGACTTTC.

The chain combines TRBV11-3 with TRBJ2-7, with TRBD1 matching 9 bases. After removal of 5 bases from V and 2 bases from J, the junction contained 16 bases not matched to a gene. This CDR3 is 18 amino acids long. Germline CDR1 SGHNT, CDR2 YENEEA. CDR3 residues: CASSPGTGIGGGAYEQYF. The CDR3 nucleotides read TGTGCCAGCAGCCCCGGGACAGGGATCGGCGGAGGGGCCTACGAGCAGTACTTC. The whole variable domain, remainder taken from reference TRBV11-3 and TRBJ2-7, is EAGVVQSPRYKIIEKKQPVAFWCNPISGHNTLYWYLQNLGQGPELLIRYENEEAVDDSQLPKDRFSAERLKGVDSTLKIQPAELGDSAVYLCASSPGTGIGGGAYEQYFGPGTRLTVT.

This clone was seen only a few times. The V call is TRBV29-1, the J call TRBJ2-1; TRBD1 matches 9 bases. CDR1 and CDR2 (germline): SQVTM, ANQGSEA. Trimming at V came to 6 bases and at J to 7 bases, leaving 7 bases not matched to a gene. The CDR3 loop spans 13 amino acids. Here the CDR3 DNA reads TGCAGCGTCGTTAAACAGGGGGCTAATGAGCAGTTCTTC. This codes for CSVVKQGANEQFF.

The rearrangement links TRBV4-1 to TRBJ1-1; D is undetermined. CDR1 is MGHRA and CDR2 is YSYEKL in the germline V gene. Trimming took off 3 bases at V and 1 base at J, with 9 bases between the two ends. The CDR3 is made up of 14 amino acids. CDR3 in amino acids: CASSHGTANTEAFF. CDR3 in DNA: TGCGCCAGCAGCCACGGAACCGCGAACACTGAAGCTTTCTTT.

On this clone itself: Other DNA sequences in the same sample also yield this CDR3. The chain has TRBV18 and TRBJ2-3; D is uncertain. Germline values: CDR1 KGHSH, CDR2 LQKENI. Between the trimmed V and J ends, which lost 6 bases and 0 bases, there was a span of 4 bases. CDR3 length equals 12 residues. CDR3 sequence: CASSPSTDTQYF. The CDR3 region has the DNA TGTGCCAGCTCTCCGAGCACAGATACGCAGTATTTT.

This clone is deemed medium-sized. The J gene is TRBJ1-5, the V gene TRBV30; 7 nucleotides agree with TRBD1. J lost 7 bases, V lost 1 base, and 4 bases had no gene match. Germline V gene lookup returns CDR1 GTSNPN and CDR2 SVGIG (reference sequence). CDR3 length: 13 amino acids. The CDR3: CAWSATGTQPQHF. The CDR3, as DNA: TGTGCCTGGAGTGCGACAGGGACGCAGCCCCAGCATTTT.

This rearrangement joins TRBV6-5 to TRBJ2-6; D call uncertain. Trimming stripped 6 bases from V and 3 bases from J, with 9 bases between. This CDR3 has 14 amino acids. Looked up from germline, CDR1 is MNHEY and CDR2 is SVGAGI. The CDR3 region has the DNA TGTGCCAGCAGGAATTTCTTTGGGGCCAACGTCCTGACTTTC. As protein: CASRNFFGANVLTF.

The chain couples TRBV5-5 to TRBJ2-7, with D possibly being TRBD1 or TRBD2 (5 bases each). The CDR3 has 14 residues. Trimming removed 5 bases at V and 2 bases at J, with 14 bases between. The germline CDR1 and CDR2 sequences are SGHKS and YYEKEE (reference sequence). Here the CDR3 reads CASSKGETAYEQYF. CDR3 nucleotide sequence: TGTGCCAGCAGTAAAGGGGAGACTGCCTACGAGCAGTACTTC. Together with reference TRBV5-5 and TRBJ2-7, the CDR3 gives the full variable domain: DAGVTQSPTHLIKTRGQQVTLRCSPISGHKSVSWYQQVLGQGPQFIFQYYEKEERGRGNFPDRFSARQFPNYSSELNVNALLLGDSALYLCASSKGETAYEQYFGPGTRLTVT.

The V gene is TRBV28, the J gene TRBJ1-4; D uncertain. The germline V and J ends were trimmed by 5 bases and 0 bases, with 7 bases remaining between them. The CDR3 totals 14 residues. CDR1 and CDR2 from the germline V gene are MDHEN and SYDVKM. CDR3 residues: CASSPRATNEKLFF. CDR3 sequence (DNA): TGTGCCAGCAGTCCCCGGGCAACTAATGAAAAACTGTTTTTT.

The rearrangement joins TRBV14 to TRBJ2-3; possible D gene TRBD2, 5 bases. Germline assignment: CDR1 SGHDN and CDR2 FVKESK. The CDR3 length is 14 residues. Deletions cut 2 bases from V and 5 bases from J, with 11 bases between. The CDR3 DNA reads TGTGCCAGCAGCCAACGGGGAGCGGTAGATACGCAGTATTTT. It codes for CASSQRGAVDTQYF. The whole variable domain, filled in from reference TRBV14 and TRBJ2-3, reads EAGVTQFPSHSVIEKGQTVTLRCDPISGHDNLYWYRRVMGKEIKFLLHFVKESKQDESGMPNNRFLAERTGGTYSTLKVQPAELEDSGVYFCASSQRGAVDTQYFGPGTRLTVL.

This sequence joins TRBV14 and TRBJ2-5; the match to TRBD1 covers 7 bases. Germline V gene lookup returns CDR1 SGHDN and CDR2 FVKESK. The V gene end was trimmed by 2 bases and the J gene end by 5 bases; junction bases not matched to a gene: 8. The CDR3 runs 15 residues. The CDR3 sequence is CASSQSGARGETQYF. The DNA for the CDR3 is TGTGCCAGCAGCCAATCAGGGGCCAGGGGGGAGACCCAGTACTTC.

The chain employs TRBV28 and TRBJ2-7, with a weak D call TRBD1 (6 bases). V was trimmed by 3 bases and J by 2 bases, leaving 11 bases between them. CDR3 length equals 14 residues. Per germline, CDR1 MDHEN and CDR2 SYDVKM. CDR3 bases: TGTGCCAGCAGTTTCGGTACAGGGACCTACGAGCAGTACTTC. Translation: CASSFGTGTYEQYF.

The chain recombines TRBV7-2 with TRBJ1-2, with TRBD1 matching over 7 bases. Germline CDR1 reads SGHTA; CDR2 reads FQGNSA. The junction had 17 bases not matched to a gene; V was cut back by 5 bases and J by 5 bases. The length of the CDR3 is 17 residues. CDR3 nucleotides: TGTGCCAGCAGCCCCTCGGTAGTGGGACAGCCGCGATATGGCTACACCTTC. Translation: CASSPSVVGQPRYGYTF. The full variable domain, with the rest looked up from reference TRBV7-2 and TRBJ1-2, is GAGVSQSPSNKVTEKGKDVELRCDPISGHTALYWYRQSLGQGLEFLIYFQGNSAPDKSGLPSDRFSAERTGGSVSTLTIQRTQQEDSAVYLCASSPSVVGQPRYGYTFGSGTRLTVV.

V and J are TRBV10-3 and TRBJ2-1; D uncertain. Germline V gives CDR1 ENHRY, CDR2 SYGVKD. This CDR3 spans 12 amino acids. Trimming stripped 5 bases from V and 8 bases from J, with 10 bases between. This chain's CDR3 is CAISPASDEQFF. For the CDR3, the DNA is TGTGCCATCAGTCCTGCAAGCGATGAGCAGTTCTTC.

The chain joins TRBV28 to TRBJ1-2; D is undetermined. Trimming left V 2 bases short and J 2 bases short, with 6 bases between. CDR3 length equals 13 residues. CDR1 and CDR2 from the germline V gene are MDHEN and SYDVKM. The CDR3 reads CASSLRANYGYTF. The CDR3 nucleotides are TGTGCCAGCAGTTTAAGGGCCAACTATGGCTACACCTTC.